A few counts support the clone carrying this T cell receptor beta chain. TCR beta CDR3 regions were amplified from RNA. With the HTBI primer set, the TCR CDR3 went through a first round of RT-PCR. TCRdb re-derived calls from the multiplex PCR reads in MiXCR, one entry per CDR3 protein. The data show approximately 210,000 distinct CDR3 sequences, approximately 17% seen once. CDR1 SGDLS and CDR2 YYNGEE come from the germline V gene. The J segment lost 15 bases and the V segment lost 0 bases, leaving 15 bases of the junction unmatched. This CDR3 contains 15 residues. This record comes from a study of T cells in Graves' hyperthyroidism and ophthalmopathy.

The sequence came from a man aged 45-60 years with Graves' hyperthyroidism. Material for sequencing was blood. The rearrangement uses TRBV9 and TRBJ2-1; 7 bases are a match to TRBD2. CDR3 in DNA: TGTGCCAGCAGCGTAGGTGAGGTGGGGCGGGAGATGAGGTTCTTC. It codes for CASSVGEVGREMRFF. The complete variable domain, with remaining parts taken from reference TRBV9 and TRBJ2-1, reads DSGVTQTPKHLITATGQRVTLRCSPRSGDLSVYWYQQSLDQGLQFLIQYYNGEERAKGNILERFSAQQFPDLHSELNLSSLELGDSALYFCASSVGEVGREMRFFGPGTRLTVL.